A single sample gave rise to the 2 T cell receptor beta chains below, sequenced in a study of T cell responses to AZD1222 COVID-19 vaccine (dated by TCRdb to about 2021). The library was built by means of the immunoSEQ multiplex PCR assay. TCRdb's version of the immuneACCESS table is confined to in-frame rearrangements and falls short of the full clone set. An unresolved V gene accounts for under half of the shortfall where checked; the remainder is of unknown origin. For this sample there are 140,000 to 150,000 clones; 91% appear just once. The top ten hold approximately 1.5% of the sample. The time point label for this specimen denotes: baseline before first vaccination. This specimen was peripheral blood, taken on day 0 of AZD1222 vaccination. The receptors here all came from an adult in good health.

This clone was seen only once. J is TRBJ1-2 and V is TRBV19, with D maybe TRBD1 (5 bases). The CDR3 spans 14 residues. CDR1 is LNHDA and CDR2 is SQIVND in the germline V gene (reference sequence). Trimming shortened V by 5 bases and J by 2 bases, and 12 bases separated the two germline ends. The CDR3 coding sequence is TGTGCCAGTAGTTCGCAGGGAATCAACTATGGCTACACCTTC. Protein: CASSSQGINYGYTF.

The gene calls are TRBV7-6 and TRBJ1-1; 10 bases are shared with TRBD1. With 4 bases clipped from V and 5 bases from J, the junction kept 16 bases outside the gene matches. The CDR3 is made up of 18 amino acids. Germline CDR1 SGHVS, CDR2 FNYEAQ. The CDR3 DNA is TGTGCCAGCAGCTCCCTGAGGGGCGACAGGGGGCGGTGGACTGAAGCTTTCTTT. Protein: CASSSLRGDRGRWTEAFF.